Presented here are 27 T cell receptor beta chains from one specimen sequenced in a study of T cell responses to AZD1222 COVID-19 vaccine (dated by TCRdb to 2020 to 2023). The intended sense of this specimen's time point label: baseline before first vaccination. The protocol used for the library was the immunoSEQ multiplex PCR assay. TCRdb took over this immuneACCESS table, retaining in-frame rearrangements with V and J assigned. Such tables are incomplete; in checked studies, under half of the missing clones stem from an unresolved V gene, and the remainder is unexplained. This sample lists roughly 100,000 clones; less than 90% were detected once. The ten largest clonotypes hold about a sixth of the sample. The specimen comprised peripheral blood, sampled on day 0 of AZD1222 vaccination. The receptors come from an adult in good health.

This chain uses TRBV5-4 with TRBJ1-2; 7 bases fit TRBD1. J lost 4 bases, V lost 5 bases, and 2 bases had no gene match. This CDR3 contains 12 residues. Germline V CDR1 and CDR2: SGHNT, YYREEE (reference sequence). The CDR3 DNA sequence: TGTGCCAGCAGGGGGGACAGCTATGGCTACACCTTC. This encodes CASRGDSYGYTF.

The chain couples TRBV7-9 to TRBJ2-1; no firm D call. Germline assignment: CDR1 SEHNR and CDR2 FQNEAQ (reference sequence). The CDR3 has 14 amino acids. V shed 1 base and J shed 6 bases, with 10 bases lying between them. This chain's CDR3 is CASSLVGLPNEQFF. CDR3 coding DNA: TGTGCCAGCAGCTTAGTAGGTCTTCCCAATGAGCAGTTCTTC.

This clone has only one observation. CDR3 nucleotides: TGTGCCAGCAGTACAGGGAGGAATTCACCCCTCCACTTT. Amino acid sequence: CASSTGRNSPLHF. This chain joins TRBV2 and TRBJ1-6; D perhaps matches TRBD1 (6 bases). With 5 bases removed from V and 7 bases from J, the gap between germline ends came to 9 bases. This CDR3 region has 13 residues. CDR1 and CDR2 from the germline V gene are SNHLY and FYNNEI.

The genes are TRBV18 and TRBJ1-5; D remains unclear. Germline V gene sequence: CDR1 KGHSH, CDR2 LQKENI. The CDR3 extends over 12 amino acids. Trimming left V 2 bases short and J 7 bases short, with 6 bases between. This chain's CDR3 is CASSPTEQPQHF. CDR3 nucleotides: TGTGCCAGCTCACCAACTGAGCAGCCCCAGCATTTT.

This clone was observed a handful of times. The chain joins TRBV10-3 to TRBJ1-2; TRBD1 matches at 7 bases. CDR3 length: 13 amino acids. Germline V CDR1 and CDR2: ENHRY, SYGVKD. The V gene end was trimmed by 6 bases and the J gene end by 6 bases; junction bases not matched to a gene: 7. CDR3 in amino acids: CAISNRGTDGYTF. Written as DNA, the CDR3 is TGTGCCATCAGCAACAGGGGTACCGATGGCTACACCTTC.

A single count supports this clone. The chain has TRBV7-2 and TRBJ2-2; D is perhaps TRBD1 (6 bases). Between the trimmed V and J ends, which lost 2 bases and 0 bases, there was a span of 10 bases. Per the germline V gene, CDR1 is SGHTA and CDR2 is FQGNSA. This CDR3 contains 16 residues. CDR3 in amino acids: CASSLNRVANTGELFF. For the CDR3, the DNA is TGTGCCAGCAGCTTAAACAGGGTGGCGAACACCGGGGAGCTGTTTTTT.

The CDR3, as DNA: TGTGCCAGTAGTGTGGGAGAGGGTGGAAAGACCCAGTACTTC. Protein sequence: CASSVGEGGKTQYF. The rearrangement links TRBV19 to TRBJ2-5, with D possibly matching TRBD2 (5 bases). Germline CDR1 LNHDA, CDR2 SQIVND (reference sequence). Trimming took off 5 bases at V and 6 bases at J, with 16 bases between the two ends. CDR3 size: 14 residues. The full variable domain, rest sourced from reference TRBV19 and TRBJ2-5, is DGGITQSPKYLFRKEGQNVTLSCEQNLNHDAMYWYRQDPGQGLRLIYYSQIVNDFQKGDIAEGYSVSREKKESFPLTVTSAQKNPTAFYLCASSVGEGGKTQYFGPGTRLLVL.

CDR3: CASSIEGGQTQYF. In nucleotides, the CDR3 is TGTGCCAGTAGTATCGAGGGTGGGCAGACCCAGTACTTC. The chain couples TRBV19 to TRBJ2-5, with D possibly being TRBD2 (5 bases). Deletions cut 3 bases from V and 6 bases from J, with 11 bases between. The CDR3 totals 13 residues. Germline CDR1 reads LNHDA; CDR2 reads SQIVND (reference sequence).

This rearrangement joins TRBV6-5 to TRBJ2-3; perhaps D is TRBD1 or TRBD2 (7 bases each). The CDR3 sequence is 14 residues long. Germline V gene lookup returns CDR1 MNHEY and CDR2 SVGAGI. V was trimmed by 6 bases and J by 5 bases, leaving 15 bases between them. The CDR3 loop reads CASRTTGEGDTQYF. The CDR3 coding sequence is TGTGCCAGCAGGACTACAGGGGAGGGAGATACGCAGTATTTT.

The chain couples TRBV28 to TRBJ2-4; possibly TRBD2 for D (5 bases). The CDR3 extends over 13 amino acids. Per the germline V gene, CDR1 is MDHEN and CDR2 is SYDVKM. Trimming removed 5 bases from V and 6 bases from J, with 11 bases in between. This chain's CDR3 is CASSTARVNIQYF. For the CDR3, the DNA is TGTGCCAGCAGTACGGCGCGGGTAAACATTCAGTACTTC.

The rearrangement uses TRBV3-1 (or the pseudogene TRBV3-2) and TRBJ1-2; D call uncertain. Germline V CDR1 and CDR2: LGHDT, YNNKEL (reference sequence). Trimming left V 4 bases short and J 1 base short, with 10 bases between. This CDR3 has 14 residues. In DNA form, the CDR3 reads TGTGCCAGCAGCCCACAAGCGGATAACTATGGCTACACCTTC. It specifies CASSPQADNYGYTF.

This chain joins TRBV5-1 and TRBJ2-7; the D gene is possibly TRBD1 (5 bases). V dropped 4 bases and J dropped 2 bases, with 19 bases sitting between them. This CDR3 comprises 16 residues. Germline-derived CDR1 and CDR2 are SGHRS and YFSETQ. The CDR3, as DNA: TGCGCCAGCAGCGCTTCAACAGGATCCCGCACCTACGAGCAGTACTTC. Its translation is CASSASTGSRTYEQYF.

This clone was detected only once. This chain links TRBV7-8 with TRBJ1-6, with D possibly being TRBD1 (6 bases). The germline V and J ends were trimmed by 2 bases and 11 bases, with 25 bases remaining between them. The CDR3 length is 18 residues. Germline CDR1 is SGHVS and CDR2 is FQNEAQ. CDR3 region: CASSLTSPGVSRGTPLHF. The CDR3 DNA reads TGTGCCAGCAGCTTAACCTCTCCAGGGGTTAGCCGGGGGACACCCCTCCACTTT.

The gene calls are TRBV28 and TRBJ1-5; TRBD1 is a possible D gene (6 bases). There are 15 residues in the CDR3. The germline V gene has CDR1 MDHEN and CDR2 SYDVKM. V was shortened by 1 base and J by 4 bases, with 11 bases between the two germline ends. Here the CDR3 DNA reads TGTGCCAGCAGTTTATCGGGGGCAGGGAATCAGCCCCAGCATTTT. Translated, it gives CASSLSGAGNQPQHF.

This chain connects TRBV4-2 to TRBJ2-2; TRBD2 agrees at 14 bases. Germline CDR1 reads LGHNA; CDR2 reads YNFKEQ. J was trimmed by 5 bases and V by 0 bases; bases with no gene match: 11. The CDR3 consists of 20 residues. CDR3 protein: CASSQEAVLGLAGVTGELFF. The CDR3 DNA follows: TGTGCCAGCAGCCAAGAGGCCGTCTTGGGACTAGCGGGAGTTACCGGGGAGCTGTTTTTT.

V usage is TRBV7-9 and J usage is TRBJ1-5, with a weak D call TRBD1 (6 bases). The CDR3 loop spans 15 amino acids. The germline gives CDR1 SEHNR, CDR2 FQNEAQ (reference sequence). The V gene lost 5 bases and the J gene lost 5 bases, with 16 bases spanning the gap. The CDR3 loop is CASSPRGGRDQPQHF. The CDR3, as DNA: TGTGCCAGCAGCCCGAGGGGGGGGCGCGATCAGCCCCAGCATTTT.

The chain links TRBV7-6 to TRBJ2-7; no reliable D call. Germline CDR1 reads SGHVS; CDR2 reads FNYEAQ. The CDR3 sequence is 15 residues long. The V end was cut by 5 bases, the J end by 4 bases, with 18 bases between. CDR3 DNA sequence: TGTGCCAGCAGCCCTAACTTGGCGGCTTTGTACGAGCAGTACTTC. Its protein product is CASSPNLAALYEQYF. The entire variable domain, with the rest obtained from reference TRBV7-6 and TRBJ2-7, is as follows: GAGVSQSPRYKVTKRGQDVALRCDPISGHVSLYWYRQALGQGPEFLTYFNYEAQQDKSGLPNDRFSAERPEGSISTLTIQRTEQRDSAMYRCASSPNLAALYEQYFGPGTRLTVT.

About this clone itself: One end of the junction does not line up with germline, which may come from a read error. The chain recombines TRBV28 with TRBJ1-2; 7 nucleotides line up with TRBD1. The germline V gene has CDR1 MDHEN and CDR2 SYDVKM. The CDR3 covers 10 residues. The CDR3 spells CASSGTAPIF. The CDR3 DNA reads TGTGCCAGCAGTGGGACAGCTCCTATCTTC.

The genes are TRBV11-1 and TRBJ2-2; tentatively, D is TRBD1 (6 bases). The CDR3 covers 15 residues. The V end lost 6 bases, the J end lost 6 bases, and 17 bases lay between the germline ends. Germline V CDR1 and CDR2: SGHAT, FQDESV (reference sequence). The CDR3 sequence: CASRMGAGSAGELFF. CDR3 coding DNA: TGTGCCAGCAGGATGGGGGCTGGGAGCGCCGGGGAGCTGTTTTTT.

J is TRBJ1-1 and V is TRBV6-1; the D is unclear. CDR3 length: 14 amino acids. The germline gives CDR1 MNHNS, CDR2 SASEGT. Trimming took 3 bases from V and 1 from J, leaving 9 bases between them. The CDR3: CASSELMGNTEAFF. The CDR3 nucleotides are TGTGCCAGCAGTGAGTTGATGGGGAACACTGAAGCTTTCTTT.

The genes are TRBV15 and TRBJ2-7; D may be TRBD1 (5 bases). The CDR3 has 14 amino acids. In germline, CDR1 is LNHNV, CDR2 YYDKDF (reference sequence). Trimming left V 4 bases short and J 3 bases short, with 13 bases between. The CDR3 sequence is CATSKQVWDYEQYV. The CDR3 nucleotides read TGTGCCACCAGCAAACAGGTGTGGGACTACGAGCAGTACGTC.

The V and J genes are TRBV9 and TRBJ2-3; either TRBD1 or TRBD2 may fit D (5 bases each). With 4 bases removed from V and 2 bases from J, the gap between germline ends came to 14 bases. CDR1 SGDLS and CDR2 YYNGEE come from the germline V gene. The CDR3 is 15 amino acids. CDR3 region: CASSKRGLDTDTQYF. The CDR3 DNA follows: TGTGCCAGCAGCAAGAGGGGCCTGGACACAGATACGCAGTATTTT. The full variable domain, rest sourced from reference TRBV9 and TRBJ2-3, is DSGVTQTPKHLITATGQRVTLRCSPRSGDLSVYWYQQSLDQGLQFLIQYYNGEERAKGNILERFSAQQFPDLHSELNLSSLELGDSALYFCASSKRGLDTDTQYFGPGTRLTVL.

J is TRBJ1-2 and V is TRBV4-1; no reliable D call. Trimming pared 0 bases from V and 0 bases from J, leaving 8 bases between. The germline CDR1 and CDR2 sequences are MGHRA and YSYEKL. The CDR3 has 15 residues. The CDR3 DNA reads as TGCGCCAGCAGCCAAGATCCGGCAGCTAACTATGGCTACACCTTC. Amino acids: CASSQDPAANYGYTF.

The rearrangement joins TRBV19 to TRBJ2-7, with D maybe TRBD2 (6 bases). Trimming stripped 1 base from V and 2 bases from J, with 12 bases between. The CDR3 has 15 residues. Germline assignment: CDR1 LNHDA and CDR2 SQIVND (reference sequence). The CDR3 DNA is TGTGCCAGTAGTATAGGAAATGGAGGGGCCTACGAGCAGTACTTC. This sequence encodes CASSIGNGGAYEQYF.

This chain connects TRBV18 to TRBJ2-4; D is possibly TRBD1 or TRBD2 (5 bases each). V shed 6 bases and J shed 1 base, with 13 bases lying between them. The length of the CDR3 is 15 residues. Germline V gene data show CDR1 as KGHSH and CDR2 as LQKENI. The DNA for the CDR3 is TGTGCCAGCTCCCCCCCAGGGACGGCCAAAAACATTCAGTACTTC. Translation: CASSPPGTAKNIQYF.

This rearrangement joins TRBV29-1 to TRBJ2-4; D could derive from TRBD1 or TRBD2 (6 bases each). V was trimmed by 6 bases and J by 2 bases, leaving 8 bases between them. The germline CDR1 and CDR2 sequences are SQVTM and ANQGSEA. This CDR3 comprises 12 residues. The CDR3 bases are TGCAGCGTGGGGGGCTCCAAAAACATTCAGTACTTC. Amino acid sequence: CSVGGSKNIQYF. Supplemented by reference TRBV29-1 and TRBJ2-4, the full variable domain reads SAVISQKPSRDICQRGTSLTIQCQVDSQVTMMFWYRQQPGQSLTLIATANQGSEATYESGFVIDKFPISRPNLTFSTLTVSNMSPEDSSIYLCSVGGSKNIQYFGAGTRLSVL.

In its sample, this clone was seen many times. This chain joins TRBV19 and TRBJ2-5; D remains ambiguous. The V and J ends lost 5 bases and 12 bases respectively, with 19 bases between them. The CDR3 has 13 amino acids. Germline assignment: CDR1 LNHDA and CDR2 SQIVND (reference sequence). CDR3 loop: CASSPSPGSTKYF. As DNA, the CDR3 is TGTGCCAGTAGTCCGAGCCCCGGGTCTACCAAGTACTTC.